Below are 18 T cell receptor beta chains sequenced from a single sample in a study of human CD8 memory T cell subsets. Libraries targeted TCR beta using 5' RACE with UMIs. Following a re-call of the 5' RACE reads, TCRdb has one entry per CDR3 protein and lacks DNA. The sample data list about 12,000 distinct CDR3 sequences. The sample consisted of CD8+ T cells from PBMCs. These receptors all stem from a human donor in good health.

This chain links TRBV12-5 with TRBJ1-1; lacking DNA, the TRBD1 call made by TCRdb goes unchecked. The CDR3 extends over 15 amino acids. The V gene's germline CDR1 is LGHNT and CDR2 FRNRAP. CDR3 in amino acids: CASGLGQGIWTEAFF.

The gene calls are TRBV25-1 and TRBJ2-1; the TCRdb call, TRBD2, lacks DNA for checking. The CDR3 is made up of 15 amino acids. CDR1 is MGHDK and CDR2 is SYGVNS in the germline V gene. The CDR3 reads CASSTSGGPYNEQFF.

This chain links TRBV15 with TRBJ2-7; TCRdb lists TRBD2, though no DNA is available to test this call. The CDR3 has 11 residues. Germline values: CDR1 LNHNV, CDR2 YYDKDF (reference sequence). CDR3 region: CATSSSGEQYF.

The chain has TRBV5-1 and TRBJ2-1; TCRdb proposes TRBD1, but this gene call is untestable without DNA. From germline, CDR1 is SGHRS and CDR2 YFSETQ. This CDR3 has 13 amino acids. The CDR3 region is CASSSHRGNEQFF. The full variable domain, completed using reference TRBV5-1 and TRBJ2-1, is KAGVTQTPRYLIKTRGQQVTLSCSPISGHRSVSWYQQTPGQGLQFLFEYFSETQRNKGNFPGRFSGRQFSNSRSEMNVSTLELGDSALYLCASSSHRGNEQFFGPGTRLTVL.

V usage is TRBV2 and J usage is TRBJ2-2. Germline lookup yields CDR1 SNHLY and CDR2 FYNNEI. This CDR3 spans 14 amino acids. CDR3 residues: CASSEQPGTGELFF.

This chain joins TRBV7-9 and TRBJ2-5; TCRdb's D call, TRBD1, is unchecked because there is no DNA. The CDR3 spans 13 residues. CDR1 is SEHNR and CDR2 is FQNEAQ in the germline V gene (reference sequence). Here the CDR3 reads CATHGERGETQYF.

The chain couples TRBV25-1 to TRBJ2-2; TCRdb's D call, TRBD1, is unchecked because there is no DNA. The CDR3 is made up of 19 amino acids. Germline CDR1 MGHDK, CDR2 SYGVNS. CDR3 sequence: CASTTLDSGQGANTGELFF.

This chain uses TRBV11-3 with TRBJ2-5; the D call from TCRdb, TRBD1, cannot be confirmed without DNA. In germline, CDR1 is SGHNT, CDR2 YENEEA. The CDR3 contains 16 residues. CDR3 protein: CASSRRVAGGGETQYF.

The chain is built from TRBV7-9 and TRBJ1-1. This CDR3 is 12 amino acids long. Per germline, CDR1 SEHNR and CDR2 FQNEAQ (reference sequence). The CDR3 sequence: CASRRGNTEAFF.

This clonotype registers medium-sized by frequency. The J gene is TRBJ2-4, the V gene TRBV10-3; TCRdb gives TRBD2 as the D gene, but with no DNA this cannot be confirmed. The length of the CDR3 is 14 residues. Per germline, CDR1 ENHRY and CDR2 SYGVKD. This chain's CDR3 is CAIRPDLAKNIQYF.

The chain joins TRBV7-8 to TRBJ2-4; no DNA is available, so the TRBD1 call from TCRdb remains unchecked. The CDR3 is 17 residues long. In germline, CDR1 is SGHVS, CDR2 FQNEAQ. The CDR3 sequence is CASSLGVGQVSKNIQYF.

V gene TRBV7-2 combines with J gene TRBJ2-1. CDR1 is SGHTA, CDR2 FQGNSA, per germline. The CDR3 loop spans 16 amino acids. CDR3 protein: CASSLVEEGSYNEQFF.

The J gene is TRBJ1-6, the V gene TRBV30. The germline CDR1 and CDR2 sequences are GTSNPN and SVGIG (reference sequence). CDR3 length: 16 amino acids. The CDR3 loop reads CAWSVLGSSYNSPLHF.

This clonotype is labeled medium-sized based on frequency. This sequence joins TRBV20-1 and TRBJ2-5. The CDR3 loop spans 15 amino acids. CDR1 DFQATT and CDR2 SNEGSKA come from the germline V gene (reference sequence). This chain's CDR3 is CSARDLKGRKETQYF.

The chain joins TRBV10-3 to TRBJ2-3; the D call of TRBD1 rests on TCRdb alone, since no DNA is present to check it. Germline-derived CDR1 and CDR2 are ENHRY and SYGVKD. The CDR3 length is 18 residues. The CDR3 is CAISEGPGRKERTDTQYF.

According to its frequency, this clonotype is medium-sized. The chain carries TRBV7-3 and TRBJ2-1; absent DNA, TCRdb's TRBD1 call cannot be checked. The CDR3 has 14 residues. The germline V gene has CDR1 SGHTA and CDR2 FQGTGA. Here the CDR3 reads CASSTGFGYNEQFF.

CDR3: CASSSLIAGEGAFF. The V gene is TRBV7-8, the J gene TRBJ1-1. The CDR3 is 14 amino acids. Germline V CDR1 and CDR2: SGHVS, FQNEAQ.

The chain carries TRBV30 and TRBJ2-2; checking the TCRdb D call of TRBD1 is not possible without DNA. CDR1 GTSNPN and CDR2 SVGIG come from the germline V gene (reference sequence). The CDR3 covers 14 residues. CDR3 region: CAWASGSRTGELFF.